This is a list of T cell receptor beta chains from one sample in a study of blood T cell repertoires in COVID-19. Clones were read by immunoSEQ multiplex PCR, and TCRdb kept only the in-frame ones, dropping some. The sample shows around 46,000 clones, 87% of them seen only once. The sample comprised peripheral blood. The receptors shown here come from a human donor in a cohort sampled during active COVID-19. Each CDR3 is given with its conserved first and last residue. A D gene is named only where the DNA matches it firmly. Rows give clone size only sometimes, using once, few, many, or a class for an expanded clone.

CDR3,DNA,D,size,J,V
CASSHRAPNSPLHF,TGTGCCAGCAGCCACAGGGCTCCAAATTCACCCCTCCACTTT,NA,NA,TRBJ1-6,TRBV3-1/TRBV3-2
CASSFSLAGEQYF,TGTGCCAGCAGTTTTAGCCTAGCGGGCGAGCAGTACTTC,TRBD2,once,TRBJ2-7,TRBV12-3/TRBV12-4
CASSEARFGGGASPGANVLTF,TGTGCCAGCAGTGAAGCGCGGTTCGGCGGGGGGGCATCACCTGGGGCCAACGTCCTGACTTTC,TRBD2,NA,TRBJ2-6,TRBV6-1
CASSPSGNPYNEQFF,TGTGCCAGTAGTCCCTCGGGGAACCCCTACAATGAGCAGTTCTTC,NA,NA,TRBJ2-1,TRBV19
CASSRPWGEGSYEQYF,TGTGCCAGCAGCCGCCCGTGGGGGGAAGGCTCCTACGAGCAGTACTTC,NA,NA,TRBJ2-7,TRBV5-4
CAWSVWGDRAGTEAFF,TGTGCCTGGAGTGTATGGGGGGACAGGGCGGGCACTGAAGCTTTCTTT,TRBD1,NA,TRBJ1-1,TRBV30
CASSQDTSPGTDTQYF,TGTGCCAGCAGCCAGGACACCTCCCCAGGAACAGATACGCAGTATTTT,NA,NA,TRBJ2-3,TRBV11-3
CASSFRDLADEQYF,TGCGCCAGCAGCTTCCGGGACTTAGCCGACGAGCAGTACTTC,NA,NA,TRBJ2-7,TRBV5-1
CASSFGELGELFF,TGTGCCAGCAGTTTTGGGGAGCTCGGGGAGCTGTTTTTT,NA,once,TRBJ2-2,TRBV12-3/TRBV12-4
CASSYSRDRASYEQYF,TGTGCCAGCAGTTACAGCCGGGACAGGGCATCCTACGAGCAGTACTTC,TRBD1,NA,TRBJ2-7,TRBV6-2/TRBV6-3
CASSAGTSEVDTQYF,TGTGCCAGTAGTGCCGGGACTAGCGAGGTTGATACGCAGTATTTT,TRBD2,NA,TRBJ2-3,TRBV19
CASSVELAGTEQYF,TGTGCCAGCAGCGTAGAACTAGCGGGAACGGAGCAGTACTTC,TRBD2,NA,TRBJ2-7,TRBV9
CASSINRVPTDTQYF,TGTGCCAGTAGTATTAACAGGGTACCCACAGATACGCAGTATTTT,NA,NA,TRBJ2-3,TRBV19
CASSLGQGVDTGELFF,TGTGCCAGCAGCTTAGGACAGGGTGTGGACACCGGGGAGCTGTTTTTT,TRBD1,once,TRBJ2-2,TRBV11-1
CASSQRGAYEQYF,TGTGCCAGCAGCCAAAGGGGCGCCTACGAGCAGTACTTC,NA,NA,TRBJ2-7,TRBV3-1/TRBV3-2
CASSLGTLELQETQYF,TGTGCCAGCAGCTTAGGGACTTTAGAGCTTCAAGAGACCCAGTACTTC,NA,NA,TRBJ2-5,TRBV7-9
CASSLTTGGFTEAFF,TGCGCCAGCAGCCTAACGACAGGGGGCTTTACTGAAGCTTTCTTT,TRBD1,once,TRBJ1-1,TRBV4-1
CASSPDRGGETQYF,TGTGCCAGCAGCCCGGACAGGGGGGGGGAGACCCAGTACTTC,TRBD1,NA,TRBJ2-5,TRBV27
CASRGGGNTEAFF,TGCGCCAGCAGGGGAGGGGGGAACACTGAAGCTTTCTTT,NA,NA,TRBJ1-1,TRBV5-1
CASRQGYTEAFF,TGTGCCAGCAGACAGGGTTACACTGAAGCTTTCTTT,NA,NA,TRBJ1-1,TRBV27
CASSLVEGTGDRSYEQYF,TGCGCCAGCAGCTTGGTAGAGGGGACAGGTGATAGGTCCTACGAGCAGTACTTC,TRBD1,NA,TRBJ2-7,TRBV5-1
CASSVGDRVHEQYF,TGTGCCAGCAGCGTAGGGGACAGGGTCCACGAGCAGTACTTC,TRBD1,few,TRBJ2-7,TRBV9
CASSEWQVSEQYF,TGTGCCAGCAGTGAATGGCAGGTTTCCGAGCAGTACTTC,NA,NA,TRBJ2-7,TRBV2
CASRIREGTEAFF,TGTGCCAGTAGAATCAGGGAAGGCACTGAAGCTTTCTTT,NA,NA,TRBJ1-1,TRBV19
CASSQDSRRTGGSYNEQFF,TGTGCCAGCAGCCAAGATTCTCGTCGAACGGGGGGCTCCTACAATGAGCAGTTCTTC,TRBD2,NA,TRBJ2-1,TRBV3-1/TRBV3-2
CASSYAGGVNYEQYF,TGTGCCAGTAGTTACGCTGGGGGGGTCAACTACGAGCAGTACTTC,TRBD2,NA,TRBJ2-7,TRBV19
CASSVSPGTTLDTGELFF,TGTGCCAGCAGCGTAAGCCCCGGGACAACCCTGGACACCGGGGAGCTGTTTTTT,NA,NA,TRBJ2-2,TRBV9
CASKTGTINQETQYF,TGTGCCAGCAAAACCGGGACTATCAACCAAGAGACCCAGTACTTC,TRBD2,once,TRBJ2-5,TRBV5-4
CASSITGSSGNTIYF,TGTGCCAGTAGTATCACAGGTTCTTCTGGAAACACCATATATTTT,NA,NA,TRBJ1-3,TRBV19
CASSYYGQGEQYF,TGTGCCAGCAGTTACTATGGACAGGGCGAGCAGTACTTC,TRBD1,NA,TRBJ2-7,TRBV6-5
CASSQDKNTGELFF,TGCGCCAGCAGCCAAGATAAGAACACCGGGGAGCTGTTTTTT,NA,NA,TRBJ2-2,TRBV4-3
CASSPRDSLYEQYF,TGTGCCAGCTCACCTCGGGACAGCCTTTACGAGCAGTACTTC,TRBD1,NA,TRBJ2-7,TRBV18
CASSLTSGEAFF,TGTGCCAGCAGCTTAACTTCAGGTGAAGCTTTCTTT,NA,once,TRBJ1-1,TRBV7-8
CASSLGQTSTDTQYF,TGTGCCAGCAGCTTGGGGCAGACTAGCACAGATACGCAGTATTTT,NA,NA,TRBJ2-3,TRBV5-5
CASSQPGDASYEQYF,TGCGCCAGCAGCCAGCCGGGGGACGCCTCCTACGAGCAGTACTTC,NA,NA,TRBJ2-7,TRBV4-1
CASSEQGIETEAFF,TGCGCCAGCAGCGAACAGGGGATTGAGACTGAAGCTTTCTTT,TRBD1,few,TRBJ1-1,TRBV10-1
CASSQWAGTANTGELFF,TGCGCCAGCAGCCAGTGGGCCGGGACAGCGAACACCGGGGAGCTGTTTTTT,TRBD1,NA,TRBJ2-2,TRBV4-1
CASSYPGQTYEQYF,TGTGCCAGTAGTTACCCGGGACAGACTTACGAGCAGTACTTC,TRBD1,NA,TRBJ2-7,TRBV19
CATKGGATDTQYF,TGTGCCACCAAAGGGGGGGCCACAGATACGCAGTATTTT,NA,NA,TRBJ2-3,TRBV27
CASSLGRDYLYEQYF,TGTGCCAGCAGCCTAGGCCGGGACTACCTCTACGAGCAGTACTTC,TRBD2,NA,TRBJ2-7,TRBV7-8
CASSAGQGNYGYTF,TGTGCCAGCAGTGCGGGACAGGGGAACTATGGCTACACCTTC,TRBD1,NA,TRBJ1-2,TRBV2
CASSVGTGRYEQYF,TGTGCCAGCAGTGTCGGGACAGGGAGGTACGAGCAGTACTTC,TRBD1,NA,TRBJ2-7,TRBV25-1
CASSVQQGSDTQYF,TGTGCCAGCAGCGTACAACAGGGTTCAGATACGCAGTATTTT,NA,NA,TRBJ2-3,TRBV9
CASSSRTGPDTQYF,TGTGCCAGCAGCTCTCGGACAGGACCAGATACGCAGTATTTT,TRBD1,NA,TRBJ2-3,TRBV11-1
CASSQAGTGSSYEQYF,TGTGCCAGCAGCCAAGCAGGTACAGGGAGTTCCTACGAGCAGTACTTC,NA,NA,TRBJ2-7,TRBV3-1/TRBV3-2
CASSPRPDQPQHF,TGTGCCAGTAGCCCCCGTCCCGATCAGCCCCAGCATTTT,NA,NA,TRBJ1-5,TRBV19
CASKQGIQETQYF,TGTGCCAGCAAACAGGGGATACAAGAGACCCAGTACTTC,TRBD1,NA,TRBJ2-5,TRBV27
CASSWTSGGEQYF,TGTGCCAGCAGCTGGACTAGCGGGGGAGAGCAGTACTTC,TRBD2,NA,TRBJ2-7,TRBV3-1/TRBV3-2
CASSESWTGVSNYGYTF,TGTGCCAGCAGTGAGAGTTGGACAGGGGTGTCGAACTATGGCTACACCTTC,TRBD1,NA,TRBJ1-2,TRBV6-4
CASSSVPSVANTGELFF,TGTGCCAGCAGCTCCGTCCCTAGCGTCGCGAACACCGGGGAGCTGTTTTTT,NA,NA,TRBJ2-2,TRBV7-8
CASSAGRGQPQHF,TGTGCCAGTAGTGCGGGGCGCGGTCAGCCCCAGCATTTT,NA,NA,TRBJ1-5,TRBV19
CASSSGKNTEAFF,TGTGCCAGCAGTTCAGGGAAGAACACTGAAGCTTTCTTT,NA,NA,TRBJ1-1,TRBV7-8
CASSHPAGARSTNEKLFF,TGTGCCAGCAGCCACCCGGCGGGGGCGCGGTCAACTAATGAAAAACTGTTTTTT,NA,NA,TRBJ1-4,TRBV11-2
CASSPPGGVSTF,TGTGCCAGCAGCCCACCCGGGGGTGTCTCCACCTTC,NA,NA,TRBJ1-2,TRBV5-4
CASSYGTVSYNSPLHF,TGTGCCAGCAGCTACGGGACAGTCTCCTATAATTCACCCCTCCACTTT,TRBD1,NA,TRBJ1-6,TRBV5-6
CASSLFGGPNYGYTF,TGTGCCAGCAGTTTATTCGGAGGGCCGAACTATGGCTACACCTTC,NA,NA,TRBJ1-2,TRBV28
CASSEGAEWSEQYF,TGTGCCAGCAGCGAGGGGGCTGAATGGAGCGAGCAGTACTTC,TRBD1,NA,TRBJ2-7,TRBV9
CASDSSALATNEKLFF,TGCGCCAGTGATTCCAGCGCCCTTGCAACTAATGAAAAACTGTTTTTT,NA,NA,TRBJ1-4,TRBV5-1